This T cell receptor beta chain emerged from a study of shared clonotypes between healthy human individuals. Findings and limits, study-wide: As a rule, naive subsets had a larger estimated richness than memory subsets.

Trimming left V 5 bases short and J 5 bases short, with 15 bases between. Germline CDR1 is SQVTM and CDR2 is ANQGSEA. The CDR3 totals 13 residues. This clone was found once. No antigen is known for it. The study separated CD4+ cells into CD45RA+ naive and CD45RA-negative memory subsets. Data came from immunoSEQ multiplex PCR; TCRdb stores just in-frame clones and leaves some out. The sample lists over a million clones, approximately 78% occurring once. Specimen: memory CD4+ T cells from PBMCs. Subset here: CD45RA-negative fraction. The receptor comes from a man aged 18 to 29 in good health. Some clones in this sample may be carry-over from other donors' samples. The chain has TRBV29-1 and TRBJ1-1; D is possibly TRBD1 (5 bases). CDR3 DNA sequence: TGCAGCGTTTCCTCCGGGGGGGGGACTGAAGCTTTCTTT. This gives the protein CSVSSGGGTEAFF.